This is a list of T cell receptor beta chains from one sample in a study of shared clonotypes between healthy human individuals. Data came from immunoSEQ multiplex PCR; TCRdb stores just in-frame clones and leaves some out. Among about a million clones listed, around 77% were seen once. The material sequenced was memory CD4+ T cells from PBMCs. All receptors derive from a man aged 18 to 35 in good health. Some clones in this sample may be carry-over from other donors' samples. Both conserved end residues are part of each CDR3. The D gene is left open where the match is weak. Size is omitted from some rows. Given values are once, few, many or a class for expanded clones.

V,J,D,size,CDR3,DNA
TRBV5-1,TRBJ1-3,NA,NA,CASSSPGFGNTIYF,TGCGCCAGCAGCTCCCCGGGATTTGGAAACACCATATATTTT
TRBV2,TRBJ2-7,TRBD1,NA,CASSTGTGGYEQYF,TGTGCCAGCAGTACCGGGACAGGGGGCTACGAGCAGTACTTC
TRBV23-1,TRBJ1-1,TRBD1,NA,CASSQSGGRGDHEDTEAFF,TGCGCCAGCAGTCAATCGGGGGGCAGGGGGGACCATGAGGACACTGAAGCTTTCTTT
TRBV2,TRBJ1-1,NA,NA,CASSDSAATLNTEAFF,TGTGCCAGCAGTGATTCCGCAGCGACCCTGAACACTGAAGCTTTCTTT
TRBV10-3,TRBJ2-7,TRBD2,NA,CAISDTRPLAGAGEQYF,TGTGCCATCAGTGACACCAGACCCCTAGCGGGAGCGGGAGAGCAGTACTTC
TRBV2,TRBJ1-1,TRBD1,NA,CASARQGGNTEAFF,TGTGCCAGCGCTAGACAGGGGGGTAACACTGAAGCTTTCTTT
TRBV9,TRBJ1-3,TRBD1,NA,CASSLQGANSGNTIYF,TGTGCCAGCAGCTTACAGGGGGCGAACTCTGGAAACACCATATATTTT
TRBV7-8,TRBJ2-3,TRBD2,NA,CASSLWGSGRPDTQYF,TGTGCCAGCAGCTTATGGGGTAGCGGGAGGCCAGATACGCAGTATTTT
TRBV30,TRBJ1-5,NA,NA,CAWSAQVAHQPQHF,TGTGCCTGGAGCGCACAGGTTGCACATCAGCCCCAGCATTTT
TRBV30,TRBJ1-5,NA,NA,CAWSDGGGNQPQHF,TGTGCCTGGAGTGACGGGGGAGGCAATCAGCCCCAGCATTTT
TRBV30,TRBJ1-4,NA,NA,CAWGRRRNEKLFF,TGTGCCTGGGGGCGGAGGAGGAATGAAAAACTGTTTTTT
TRBV25-1,TRBJ2-2,NA,NA,CASSEAPAGELFF,TGTGCCAGCAGTGAGGCGCCTGCCGGGGAGCTGTTTTTT
TRBV5-1,TRBJ2-1,TRBD2,NA,CASSLSLADNEQFF,TGCGCCAGCAGCTTGAGTCTAGCGGACAATGAGCAGTTCTTC
TRBV6-5,TRBJ2-7,NA,NA,CASKKQGWDEQYF,TGTGCCAGCAAGAAACAGGGTTGGGACGAGCAGTACTTC
TRBV2,TRBJ2-2,TRBD2,NA,CASSEGAGGLDTGELFF,TGTGCCAGCAGTGAAGGTGCGGGAGGGCTTGACACCGGGGAGCTGTTTTTT
TRBV6-1,TRBJ1-5,NA,NA,CASSEGGVQPQHF,TGTGCCAGCAGTGAAGGAGGGGTGCAGCCCCAGCATTTT
TRBV10-1,TRBJ2-3,TRBD2,few,CASSGRATDTQYF,TGCGCCAGTAGCGGGAGGGCCACAGATACGCAGTATTTT
TRBV7-2,TRBJ2-1,TRBD2,NA,CASSKGTSGYNEQFF,TGTGCCAGCAGCAAGGGGACTAGCGGATACAATGAGCAGTTCTTC
TRBV7-6,TRBJ2-5,TRBD2,NA,CASSRTSGRAEGETQYF,TGTGCCAGCAGCCGGACTAGCGGGAGGGCCGAGGGGGAGACCCAGTACTTC
TRBV5-1,TRBJ2-7,NA,NA,CASSLDGPGNEQYF,TGCGCCAGCAGCCTAGACGGCCCGGGGAACGAGCAGTACTTC
TRBV4-3,TRBJ2-2,NA,many,CASSPLAGTATGELFF,TGCGCCAGCAGCCCCCTTGCCGGGACGGCCACCGGGGAGCTGTTTTTT
TRBV7-2,TRBJ2-3,TRBD2,NA,CASSRTSFDTQYF,TGTGCCAGCAGTCGGACTAGTTTTGATACGCAGTATTTT
TRBV4-2,TRBJ2-2,NA,NA,CASSQEIRAGTGELFF,TGTGCCAGCAGCCAAGAAATTCGAGCGGGCACCGGGGAGCTGTTTTTT
TRBV5-6,TRBJ1-1,NA,NA,CASSPATLVNTEAFF,TGTGCCAGCAGCCCGGCAACTCTGGTGAACACTGAAGCTTTCTTT
TRBV28,TRBJ1-5,NA,NA,CASSLSVRGRNQPQHF,TGTGCCAGCAGTTTATCCGTTCGGGGGCGCAATCAGCCCCAGCATTTT
TRBV7-2,TRBJ2-1,NA,NA,CASSFSWGSYNEQFF,TGTGCCAGCAGCTTCAGTTGGGGCTCCTACAATGAGCAGTTCTTC
TRBV14,TRBJ2-5,NA,NA,CASSQVGSNTGTPFGAQYF,TGTGCCAGCAGCCAAGTGGGGAGCAATACCGGGACCCCCTTTGGGGCCCAGTACTTC
TRBV9,TRBJ2-1,NA,NA,CASSVGPVNEQFF,TGTGCCAGCAGCGTAGGCCCAGTCAACGAGCAGTTCTTC
TRBV5-1,TRBJ2-1,TRBD2,NA,CASSPRTSGRAYNEQFF,TGCGCCAGCAGCCCGCGGACTAGCGGGAGGGCCTACAATGAGCAGTTCTTC
TRBV10-3,TRBJ1-2,NA,NA,CAISTHGGLNYGYTF,TGTGCCATCAGTACCCATGGGGGCCTTAACTATGGCTACACCTTC